This TCR beta chain was recovered during a study of T cell responses to AZD1222 COVID-19 vaccine. General study results and limits: Spike was spanned by vaccine-associated CD4 TCRs, which were dominant at 160-218 and 743-854. Donor demographics were predominantly white British with a female majority; clonal diversity may be underestimated.

V dropped 6 bases and J dropped 4 bases, with 21 bases sitting between them. This CDR3 has 15 residues. CDR1 is GTSNPN, CDR2 SVGIG, per germline (reference sequence). Produced via immunoSEQ multiplex PCR; TCRdb's table is partial and in-frame only. The sample has under 80,000 clones, approximately 79% seen once. This clone was recorded a few times. Its antigen is undetermined. The clonotype comes from an adult in good health. This material consisted of peripheral blood, taken on day 0 of MenACWY control vaccination. V and J are TRBV30 and TRBJ1-2; D is unclear. The CDR3 DNA follows: TGTGCCTGCTTACGAGGACCGCCGGACCGCTATGGCTACACCTTC. Encoded protein: CACLRGPPDRYGYTF.